Following are 8 T cell receptor beta chains from one sample sequenced in a study of CD8 T cells in Susac syndrome. With random hexamers, roughly 0.5 to 1 ug RNA was reverse transcribed. One entry per CDR3 protein, called by TCRdb with MiXCR from the immunoSEQ multiplex PCR reads. The data show more than 150,000 distinct CDR3 sequences, with 90% to 95% seen just once and 0.15% to 0.2% held by the top ten. The sequenced sample was CD4+ T cells from PBMCs. The receptors were gathered from a human donor with Susac syndrome.

The chain uses TRBV19 and TRBJ2-5; TRBD1 is a possible D gene (5 bases). The CDR3 is 12 residues long. CDR1 LNHDA and CDR2 SQIVND come from the germline V gene (reference sequence). V lost 3 bases, J lost 3 bases, and 5 bases lay in between. As DNA, the CDR3 is TGTGCCAGTAGTATCAGGGAAGAGACCCAGTACTTC. Translated, it gives CASSIREETQYF.

This chain joins TRBV12-3 or TRBV12-4 and TRBJ1-1; 11 nucleotides match TRBD1. Germline trimming cut 6 bases from V and 6 bases from J; bases unmatched to any gene: 6. There are 14 residues in the CDR3. The CDR3 reads CASSRTGGVSEAFF. CDR3 bases: TGTGCCAGCAGCCGGACAGGGGGCGTTTCTGAAGCTTTCTTT.

This clonotype came up a few times. The J gene is TRBJ2-5, the V gene TRBV20-1; no clear D. Trimming pared 4 bases from V and 3 bases from J, leaving 6 bases between. Germline CDR1 and CDR2: DFQATT and SNEGSKA (reference sequence). This CDR3 has 11 residues. The CDR3 sequence is CSATREETQYF. CDR3 DNA sequence: TGCAGTGCTACTAGGGAAGAGACCCAGTACTTC.

The V and J genes are TRBV19 and TRBJ1-5; D perhaps matches TRBD1 (6 bases). The CDR3 length is 15 residues. Trimming took 5 bases from V and 3 from J, leaving 14 bases between them. Germline CDR1 and CDR2: LNHDA and SQIVND (reference sequence). The CDR3: CASSARDTNNQPQHF. DNA of the CDR3: TGTGCCAGTAGTGCCCGGGACACTAACAATCAGCCCCAGCATTTT.

The V gene is TRBV3-1, the J gene TRBJ2-1, with TRBD1 matching 7 bases. The J segment lost 6 bases and the V segment lost 2 bases, leaving 4 bases of the junction unmatched. The germline gives CDR1 LGHDT, CDR2 YNNKEL (reference sequence). The CDR3 loop spans 14 amino acids. The CDR3 loop is CASSQRQGGNEQFF. Here the CDR3 DNA reads TGTGCCAGCAGCCAACGACAGGGTGGCAATGAGCAGTTCTTC.

The V and J genes are TRBV2 and TRBJ1-4, with 11 positions matching TRBD1. Germline V gene sequence: CDR1 SNHLY, CDR2 FYNNEI. Germline trimming cut 6 bases from V and 7 bases from J; bases unmatched to any gene: 7. This CDR3 spans 15 amino acids. The chain's CDR3 is CASSPDRGRGEKLFF. In DNA, the CDR3 is TGTGCCAGCAGCCCGGACAGGGGGCGAGGTGAAAAACTGTTTTTT.

This chain links TRBV6-6 with TRBJ1-3; possible D gene TRBD1, 6 bases. This CDR3 region has 14 residues. Trimming left V 6 bases short and J 2 bases short, with 11 bases between. Germline-derived CDR1 and CDR2 are MNHNY and SVGAGI (reference sequence). The CDR3 region is CASSGRTAGNTIYF. CDR3 DNA sequence: TGTGCCAGCAGCGGCCGGACAGCTGGAAACACCATATATTTT.

About this clonotype itself: The germline gene is not matched at one end of the junction; a read error may be the cause. The CDR3 spells CASSLWGSEAFF. CDR3 sequence (DNA): TGTGCCAGCAGTCTCTGGGGTTCTGAGGCTTTCTTT. V gene TRBV12-3 or TRBV12-4 combines with J gene TRBJ1-1; D unclear. The CDR3 spans 12 residues.